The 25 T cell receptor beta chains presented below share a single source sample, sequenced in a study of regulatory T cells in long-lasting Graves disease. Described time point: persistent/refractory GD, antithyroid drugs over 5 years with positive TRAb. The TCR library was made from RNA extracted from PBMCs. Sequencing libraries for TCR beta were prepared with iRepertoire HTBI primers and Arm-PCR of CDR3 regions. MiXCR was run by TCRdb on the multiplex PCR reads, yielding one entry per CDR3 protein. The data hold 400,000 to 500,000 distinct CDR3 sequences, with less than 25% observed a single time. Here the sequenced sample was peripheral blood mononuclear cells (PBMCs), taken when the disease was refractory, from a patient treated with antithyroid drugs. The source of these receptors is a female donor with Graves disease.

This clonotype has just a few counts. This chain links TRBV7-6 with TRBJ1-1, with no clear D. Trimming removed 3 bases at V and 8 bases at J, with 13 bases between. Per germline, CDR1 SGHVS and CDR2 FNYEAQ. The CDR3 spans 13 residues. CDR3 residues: CASSFNTRTEAFF. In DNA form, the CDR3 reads TGTGCCAGCAGCTTTAACACCCGAACAGAAGCTTTCTTT.

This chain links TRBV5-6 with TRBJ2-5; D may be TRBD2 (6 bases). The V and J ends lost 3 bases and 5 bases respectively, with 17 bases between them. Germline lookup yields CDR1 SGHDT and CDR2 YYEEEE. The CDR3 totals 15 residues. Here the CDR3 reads CASSSGGWPQETQYF. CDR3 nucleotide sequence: TGTGCCAGCAGCTCCGGAGGGTGGCCCCAGGAGACCCAGTACTTC.

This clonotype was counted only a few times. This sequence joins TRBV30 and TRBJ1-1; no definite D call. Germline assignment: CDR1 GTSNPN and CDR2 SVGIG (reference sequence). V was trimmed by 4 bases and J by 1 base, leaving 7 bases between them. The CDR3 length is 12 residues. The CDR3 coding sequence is TGTGCCTGGAAACGGGCGAACACTGAAGCTTTCTTT. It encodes CAWKRANTEAFF.

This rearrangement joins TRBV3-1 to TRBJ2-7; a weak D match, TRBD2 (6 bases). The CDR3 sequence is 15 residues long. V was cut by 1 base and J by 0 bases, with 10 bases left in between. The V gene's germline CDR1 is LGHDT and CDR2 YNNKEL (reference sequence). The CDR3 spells CASSQGVSGSYEQYF. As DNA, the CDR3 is TGTGCCAGCAGCCAAGGAGTTAGCGGCTCCTACGAGCAGTACTTC.

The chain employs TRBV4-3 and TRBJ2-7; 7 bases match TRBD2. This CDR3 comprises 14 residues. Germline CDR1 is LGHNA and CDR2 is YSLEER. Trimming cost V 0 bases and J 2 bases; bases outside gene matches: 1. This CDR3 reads CASSQDRGAYEQYF. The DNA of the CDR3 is TGCGCCAGCAGCCAAGACCGGGGGGCCTACGAGCAGTACTTC.

The CDR3 here is CASSLAYSLTDTQYF. The CDR3 nucleotides are TGTGCCAGCAGCTTAGCGTACAGCCTCACAGATACGCAGTATTTT. The chain links TRBV11-3 to TRBJ2-3; D remains unclear. CDR1 is SGHNT and CDR2 is YENEEA in the germline V gene. Trimming stripped 1 base from V and 2 bases from J, with 10 bases between. This CDR3 has 15 amino acids.

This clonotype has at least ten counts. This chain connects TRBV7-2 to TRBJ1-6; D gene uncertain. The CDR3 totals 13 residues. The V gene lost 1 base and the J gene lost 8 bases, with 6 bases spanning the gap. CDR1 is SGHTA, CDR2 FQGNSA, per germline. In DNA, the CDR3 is TGTGCCAGCAGCTTAGAGCAAGATTCACCCCTCCACTTT. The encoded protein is CASSLEQDSPLHF. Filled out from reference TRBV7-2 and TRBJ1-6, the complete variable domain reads GAGVSQSPSNKVTEKGKDVELRCDPISGHTALYWYRQSLGQGLEFLIYFQGNSAPDKSGLPSDRFSAERTGGSVSTLTIQRTQQEDSAVYLCASSLEQDSPLHFGNGTRLTVT.

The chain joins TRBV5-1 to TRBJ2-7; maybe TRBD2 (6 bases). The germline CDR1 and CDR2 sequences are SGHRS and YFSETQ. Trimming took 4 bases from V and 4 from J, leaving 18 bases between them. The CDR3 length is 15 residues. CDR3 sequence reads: CASSRETTASYEQYF. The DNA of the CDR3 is TGCGCCAGCAGCCGGGAGACGACAGCCTCTTACGAGCAGTACTTC.

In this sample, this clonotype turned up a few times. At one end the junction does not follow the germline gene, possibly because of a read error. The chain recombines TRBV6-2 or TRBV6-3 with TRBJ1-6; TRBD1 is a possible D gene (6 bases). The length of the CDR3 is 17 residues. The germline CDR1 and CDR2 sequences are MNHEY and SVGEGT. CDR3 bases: TGTGCCAGCAGCTACTCTAGGGGGGGAGCGGCAAATTCACCCCTCCACTTT. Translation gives CASSYSRGGAANSPLHF.

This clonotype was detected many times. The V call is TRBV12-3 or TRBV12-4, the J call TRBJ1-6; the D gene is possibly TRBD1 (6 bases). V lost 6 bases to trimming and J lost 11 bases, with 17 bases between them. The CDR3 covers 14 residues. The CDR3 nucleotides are TGTGCCAGCAGGAACGGAGGGGGGTTTGCACCCCTCCACTTT. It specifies CASRNGGGFAPLHF.

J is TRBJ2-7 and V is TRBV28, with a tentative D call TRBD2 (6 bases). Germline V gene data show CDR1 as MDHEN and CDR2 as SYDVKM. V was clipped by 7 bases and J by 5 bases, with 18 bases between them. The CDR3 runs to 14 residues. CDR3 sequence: CASTWDSAINEQYF. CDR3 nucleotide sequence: TGTGCCAGCACCTGGGACTCGGCCATCAACGAGCAGTACTTC.

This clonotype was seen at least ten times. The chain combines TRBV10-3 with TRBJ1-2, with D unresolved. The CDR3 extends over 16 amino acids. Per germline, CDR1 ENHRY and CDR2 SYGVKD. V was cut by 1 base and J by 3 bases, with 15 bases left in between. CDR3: CAISEWKDALYYGYTF. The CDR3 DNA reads TGTGCCATCAGTGAGTGGAAGGACGCTCTCTACTATGGCTACACCTTC.

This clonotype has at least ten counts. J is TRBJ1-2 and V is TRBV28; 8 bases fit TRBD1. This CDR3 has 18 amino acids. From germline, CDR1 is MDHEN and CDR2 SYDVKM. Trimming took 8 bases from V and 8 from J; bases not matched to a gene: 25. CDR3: CASRPQWTGTRNRKGYTF. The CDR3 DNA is TGTGCCAGCCGCCCCCAATGGACAGGGACGCGTAATAGGAAAGGCTACACCTTC.

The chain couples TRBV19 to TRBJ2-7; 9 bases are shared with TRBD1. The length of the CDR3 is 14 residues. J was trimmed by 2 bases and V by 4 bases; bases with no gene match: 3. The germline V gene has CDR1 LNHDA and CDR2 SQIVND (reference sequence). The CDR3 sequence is CASSKGQGPYEQYF. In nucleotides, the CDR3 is TGTGCCAGTAGTAAGGGACAGGGCCCCTACGAGCAGTACTTC.

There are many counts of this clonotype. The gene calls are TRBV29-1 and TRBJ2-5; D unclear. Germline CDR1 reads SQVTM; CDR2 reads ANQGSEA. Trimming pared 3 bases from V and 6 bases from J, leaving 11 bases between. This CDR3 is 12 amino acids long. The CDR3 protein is CSVDQAGKTQYF. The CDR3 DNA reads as TGCAGCGTTGACCAGGCCGGAAAGACCCAGTACTTC.

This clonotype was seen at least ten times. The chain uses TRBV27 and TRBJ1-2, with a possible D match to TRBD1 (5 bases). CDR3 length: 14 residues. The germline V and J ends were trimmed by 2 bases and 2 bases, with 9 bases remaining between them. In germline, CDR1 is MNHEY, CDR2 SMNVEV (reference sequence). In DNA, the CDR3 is TGTGCCAGCAGTTTACTCGGACAAAACTATGGCTACACCTTC. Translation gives CASSLLGQNYGYTF.

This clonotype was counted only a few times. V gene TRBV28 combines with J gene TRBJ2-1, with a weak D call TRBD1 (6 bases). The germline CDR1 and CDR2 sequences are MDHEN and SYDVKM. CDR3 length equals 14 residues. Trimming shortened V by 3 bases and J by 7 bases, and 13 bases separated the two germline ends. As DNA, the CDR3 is TGTGCCAGCAGTTTTTCCGGGACACGGAATGAGCAGTTCTTC. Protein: CASSFSGTRNEQFF. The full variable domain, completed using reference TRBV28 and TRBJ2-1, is DVKVTQSSRYLVKRTGEKVFLECVQDMDHENMFWYRQDPGLGLRLIYFSYDVKMKEKGDIPEGYSVSREKKERFSLILESASTNQTSMYLCASSFSGTRNEQFFGPGTRLTVL.

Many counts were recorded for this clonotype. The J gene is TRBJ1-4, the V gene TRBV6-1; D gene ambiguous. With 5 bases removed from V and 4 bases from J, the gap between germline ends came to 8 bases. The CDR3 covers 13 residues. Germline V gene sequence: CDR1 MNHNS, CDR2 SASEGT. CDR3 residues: CASSTDDNEKLFF. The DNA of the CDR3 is TGTGCCAGCAGTACAGACGATAATGAAAAACTGTTTTTT.

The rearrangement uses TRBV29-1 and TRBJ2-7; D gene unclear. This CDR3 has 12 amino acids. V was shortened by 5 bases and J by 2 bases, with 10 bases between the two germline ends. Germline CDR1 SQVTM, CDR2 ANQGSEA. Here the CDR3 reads CSVRHGPYEQYF. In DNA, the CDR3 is TGCAGCGTTAGGCACGGCCCCTACGAGCAGTACTTC.

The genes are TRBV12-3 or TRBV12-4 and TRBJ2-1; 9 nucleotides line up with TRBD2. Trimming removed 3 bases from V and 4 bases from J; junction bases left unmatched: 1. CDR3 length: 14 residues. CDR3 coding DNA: TGTGCCAGCAGTTTGACTAGCGGTTACAATGAGCAGTTCTTC. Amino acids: CASSLTSGYNEQFF.

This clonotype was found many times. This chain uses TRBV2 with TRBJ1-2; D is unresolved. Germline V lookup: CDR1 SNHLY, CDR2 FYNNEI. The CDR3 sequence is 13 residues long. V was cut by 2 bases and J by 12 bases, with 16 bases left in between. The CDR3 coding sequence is TGTGCCAGCAGTGAACATTTTCCGGAAAAAAACACCTTC. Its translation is CASSEHFPEKNTF.

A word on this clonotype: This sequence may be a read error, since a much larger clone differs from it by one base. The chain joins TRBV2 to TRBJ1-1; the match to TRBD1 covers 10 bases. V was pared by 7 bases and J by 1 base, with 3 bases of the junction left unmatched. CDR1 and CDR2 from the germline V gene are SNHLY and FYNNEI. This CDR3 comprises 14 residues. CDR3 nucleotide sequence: TGTGCCAGCAAGGGGACAGGGGAGAACACTGAAGCTTTCTTT. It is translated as CASKGTGENTEAFF.

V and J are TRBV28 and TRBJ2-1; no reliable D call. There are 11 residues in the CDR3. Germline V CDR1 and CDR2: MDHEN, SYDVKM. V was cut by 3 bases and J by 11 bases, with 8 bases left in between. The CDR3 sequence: CASSFSVQQFF. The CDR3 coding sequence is TGTGCCAGCAGTTTCTCGGTACAGCAGTTCTTC.

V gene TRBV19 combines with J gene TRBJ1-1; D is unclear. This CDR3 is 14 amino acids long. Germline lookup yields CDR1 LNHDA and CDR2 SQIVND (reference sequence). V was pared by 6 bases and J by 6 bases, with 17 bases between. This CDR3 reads CASSQFRGKAEAFF. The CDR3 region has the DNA TGTGCCAGTAGCCAGTTTCGGGGTAAAGCTGAAGCTTTCTTT.

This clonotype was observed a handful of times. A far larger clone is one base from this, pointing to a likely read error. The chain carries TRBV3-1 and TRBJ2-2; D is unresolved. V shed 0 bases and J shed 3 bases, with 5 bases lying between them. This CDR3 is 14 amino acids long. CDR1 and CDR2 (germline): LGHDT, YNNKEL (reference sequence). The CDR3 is CASSQEGYTGELFF. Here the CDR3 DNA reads TGTGCCAGCAGCCAAGAGGGGTACACCGGGGAGCTGTTTTTT.